The 14 T cell receptor beta chains presented below share a single source sample, sequenced in a study of graft-versus-host responses after intestinal transplantation. Clones were read by immunoSEQ multiplex PCR, and TCRdb kept only the in-frame ones, dropping some. Of 3,000 to 3,500 clones listed, roughly 32% were seen once; the top ten hold more than 5.5%. The source was alloreactive CD4+ T cells from a mixed lymphocyte reaction culture, collected before transplantation. The subset: CFSE-low proliferating T cells sorted from roughly six-day pre-transplant mixed lymphocyte reaction (GvH or HvG direction). Receptors were obtained from a human patient who was an organ donor for intestinal transplantation.

This clone is labeled medium-sized. This chain connects TRBV5-6 to TRBJ1-2; D uncertain. Looked up from germline, CDR1 is SGHDT and CDR2 is YYEEEE. The CDR3 is 15 residues long. Trimming stripped 0 bases from V and 1 base from J, with 10 bases between. The CDR3 coding sequence is TGTGCCAGCAGCTTGGACAGATCTTTTAACTATGGCTACACCTTC. Translated, it gives CASSLDRSFNYGYTF.

The CDR3 loop is CASSDLSGTVYEQYF. CDR3 nucleotide sequence: TGTGCCAGCAGTGACCTATCCGGGACTGTCTACGAGCAGTACTTC. The chain links TRBV6-6 to TRBJ2-7; possibly TRBD2 for D (6 bases). This CDR3 region has 15 residues. Germline V lookup: CDR1 MNHNY, CDR2 SVGAGI (reference sequence). Trimming left V 5 bases short and J 3 bases short, with 17 bases between.

This clone has more than one count but fewer than ten. This chain uses TRBV10-1 with TRBJ2-3, with no clear D. V gave up 3 bases and J gave up 0 bases, with 16 bases separating them. The germline CDR1 and CDR2 sequences are WNHNN and SYGVQD (reference sequence). CDR3 length equals 17 residues. CDR3 in amino acids: CASSEVRQATSTDTQYF. For the CDR3, the DNA is TGCGCCAGCAGTGAAGTGAGGCAGGCAACTAGCACAGATACGCAGTATTTT.

This rearrangement joins TRBV7-9 to TRBJ1-1; 7 bases agree with TRBD1. After removal of 5 bases from V and 3 bases from J, the junction contained 3 bases not matched to a gene. The CDR3 contains 13 residues. The germline CDR1 and CDR2 sequences are SEHNR and FQNEAQ (reference sequence). This CDR3 reads CASSRGRDTEAFF. CDR3 nucleotides: TGTGCCAGCAGCAGGGGGCGAGACACTGAAGCTTTCTTT. The complete variable domain, with remaining parts taken from reference TRBV7-9 and TRBJ1-1, reads DTGVSQNPRHKITKRGQNVTFRCDPISEHNRLYWYRQTLGQGPEFLTYFQNEAQLEKSRLLSDRFSAERPKGSFSTLEIQRTEQGDSAMYLCASSRGRDTEAFFGQGTRLTVV.

The J gene is TRBJ1-2, the V gene TRBV2; no clear D. V was trimmed by 8 bases and J by 6 bases, leaving 10 bases between them. Germline values: CDR1 SNHLY, CDR2 FYNNEI. CDR3 length equals 11 residues. CDR3 nucleotides: TGTGCCAGCGAAGAGGGCGATGGCTACACCTTC. It specifies CASEEGDGYTF.

As regards this clone: Other DNA sequences of this sample code for an identical CDR3. J is TRBJ1-1 and V is TRBV18; D remains unclear. This CDR3 is built from 11 residues. The V end lost 3 bases, the J end lost 1 base, and 0 bases lay between the germline ends. Germline values: CDR1 KGHSH, CDR2 LQKENI. The CDR3: CASSPNTEAFF. DNA for the CDR3: TGTGCCAGCTCACCGAACACTGAAGCTTTCTTT.

The chain joins TRBV25-1 to TRBJ1-2; D remains unclear. The CDR3 consists of 16 residues. Deletions cut 5 bases from V and 4 bases from J, with 20 bases between. Germline CDR1 and CDR2: MGHDK and SYGVNS. The CDR3 spells CASSWVPVGKTYGYTF. CDR3 sequence (DNA): TGTGCCAGCAGTTGGGTCCCAGTGGGAAAGACCTATGGCTACACCTTC.

In its sample, this clone was seen a few times. The chain is built from TRBV28 and TRBJ2-7; D possibly corresponds to TRBD1 (6 bases). The CDR3 length is 12 residues. From germline, CDR1 is MDHEN and CDR2 SYDVKM. Trimming left V 2 bases short and J 8 bases short, with 10 bases between. CDR3 coding DNA: TGTGCCAGCAGTTTACGGGGACAAAAGCAGTACTTC. Its protein is CASSLRGQKQYF.

CDR3 coding DNA: TGTGCCAGCAGCTTAGGACAGGACACGCCCCAGCATTTT. Residues: CASSLGQDTPQHF. The chain joins TRBV7-8 to TRBJ1-5; a possible D gene is TRBD1 (6 bases). The CDR3 has 13 amino acids. V was trimmed by 1 base and J by 9 bases, leaving 10 bases between them. Germline loops: CDR1 SGHVS, CDR2 FQNEAQ.

The genes are TRBV18 and TRBJ1-4, with D possibly matching TRBD1 (6 bases). Trimming removed 2 bases at V and 3 bases at J, with 7 bases between. CDR1 KGHSH and CDR2 LQKENI come from the germline V gene. This CDR3 comprises 14 residues. This CDR3 is CASSPNRANEKLFF. CDR3 in DNA: TGTGCCAGCTCACCAAACAGGGCTAATGAAAAACTGTTTTTT. Full variable domain (rest looked up from reference TRBV18 and TRBJ1-4): NAGVMQNPRHLVRRRGQEARLRCSPMKGHSHVYWYRQLPEEGLKFMVYLQKENIIDESGMPKERFSAEFPKEGPSILRIQQVVRGDSAAYFCASSPNRANEKLFFGSGTQLSVL.

In this sample, this clone turned up a few times. The chain uses TRBV30 and TRBJ1-4; a possible D gene is TRBD1 (6 bases). Trimming removed 0 bases from V and 5 bases from J, with 10 bases in between. The CDR3 consists of 14 residues. Germline V gene data show CDR1 as GTSNPN and CDR2 as SVGIG (reference sequence). This CDR3 reads CAWSVGRGNEKLFF. In DNA, the CDR3 is TGTGCCTGGAGTGTGGGGAGGGGGAATGAAAAACTGTTTTTT.

The CDR3 region has the DNA TGTGCCAGCAGCCCGACGACAGATACGCAGTATTTT. Protein product: CASSPTTDTQYF. The chain combines TRBV7-9 with TRBJ2-3; D remains unclear. The length of the CDR3 is 12 residues. CDR1 SEHNR and CDR2 FQNEAQ come from the germline V gene (reference sequence). Trimming shortened V by 5 bases and J by 3 bases, and 6 bases separated the two germline ends.

The chain has TRBV4-1 and TRBJ2-5; 8 nucleotides agree with TRBD1. Germline CDR1 and CDR2: MGHRA and YSYEKL. The CDR3 runs to 16 residues. The ends lost 0 bases at V and 5 bases at J; junction bases unmatched: 8. The CDR3 sequence is CASSQDGGTGRETQYF. For the CDR3, the DNA is TGCGCCAGCAGCCAAGATGGGGGGACAGGAAGGGAGACCCAGTACTTC.

The table lists this clone with a few counts. V gene TRBV9 combines with J gene TRBJ1-4, with D possibly being TRBD1 (6 bases). Germline V gene data show CDR1 as SGDLS and CDR2 as YYNGEE. V lost 0 bases to trimming and J lost 7 bases, with 16 bases between them. The CDR3 is made up of 16 amino acids. The CDR3 DNA reads TGTGCCAGCAGCGTAGACGGGAGAGGGGGTAGTGAAAAACTGTTTTTT. Residues: CASSVDGRGGSEKLFF.